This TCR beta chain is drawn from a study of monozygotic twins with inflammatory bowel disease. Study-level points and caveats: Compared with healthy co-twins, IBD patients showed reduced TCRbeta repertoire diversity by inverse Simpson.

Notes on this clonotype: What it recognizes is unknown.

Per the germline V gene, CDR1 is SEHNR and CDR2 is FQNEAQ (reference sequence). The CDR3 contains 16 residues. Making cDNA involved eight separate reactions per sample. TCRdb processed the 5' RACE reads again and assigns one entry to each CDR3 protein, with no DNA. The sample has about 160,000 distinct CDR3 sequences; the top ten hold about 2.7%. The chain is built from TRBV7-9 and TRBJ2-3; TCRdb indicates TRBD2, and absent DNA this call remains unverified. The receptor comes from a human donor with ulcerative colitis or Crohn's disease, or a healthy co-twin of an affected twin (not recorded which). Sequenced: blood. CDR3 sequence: CASSPFRSGDTDTQYF.